Sequencing of this TCR beta chain was carried out in a study of blood T cell repertoires in COVID-19 (dated by TCRdb to the early 2020s). General notes on the study: Collaborator samples came from the United States, Italy and Spain and covered acute and convalescent phases of COVID-19. The prospective study material was composed of cDNA or gDNA derived from T cells, B-cell-depleted T cells, or PBMCs. Subjects who had been exposed to COVID-19, were actively infected with it, or had recovered from it provided the deeply sampled blood TCRbeta repertoires that made up the dataset. A freely available public database, intended as a resource for researchers studying the immune response to SARS-CoV-2, is where the repertoires were released. The samples were drawn from two sources: the first 160 participants of the ongoing ImmuneRACE study, and over 1,000 subjects contributed by 6 global collaborators. Sample metadata almost always included a de-identified subject ID, COVID-19 status, age in years and sex. HLA class I and class II types, where available, came from metadata supplied by the sample provider rather than from assay-based typing.

Findings and caveats that apply to the study as a whole: The amount of clinical and demographic metadata varied by source and participant and was provided uncurated.

TCRbeta CDR3 regions were amplified from genomic DNA by means of the immunoSEQ Assay, a bias-controlled multiplex PCR. For the original study's pipeline: Within the assay, amplification of reference gene primers was used to estimate how many nucleated cells each sample contained. To quantify the absolute abundance of each unique TCRbeta CDR3 rearrangement, sequence reads were collapsed and filtered. For each sample, productive Simpson clonality was calculated as the square root of Simpson's diversity index over productive rearrangements. This immuneACCESS table, as held by TCRdb, lists in-frame sequences with V and J called but not all clones. Of the missing ones, under half trace to an unresolved V gene in checked studies; the others have no known cause. V, J and clone size reflect that table, while D and trimming were determined from the DNA. Counted in this sample were about 250,000 clones; almost 90% of them appeared once. The top ten constitute roughly 2.2% of the sample.

In Seattle, one collaborating source enrolled patients while the infection was active and tracked those patients longitudinally over the course of disease. The collaborating institutions used their own protocols to collect whole blood in K2EDTA tubes. Collaborator samples were shipped for TCRbeta analysis as frozen whole blood, isolated PBMCs, or DNA extracted from either sample type. The sample holds a few counts of this clone. The antigen this receptor binds is unknown. It has no much larger one-base neighbor in the sample; base qualities were not kept. Inclusive of the bounding cysteine and phenylalanine, the CDR3 is 14 residues long. Only CDR3 DNA remains: 42 bases, in frame from the first base. The germline V gene supplies CDR1 SGHVS and CDR2 FQNEAQ. V trim: 5 bases; J trim: 8 bases; unmatched bases: 6.

Sequencing was performed on peripheral blood. Rearrangement joined TRBV7-8 to TRBJ1-4, with TRBD1 identical over 9 junction bases. This receptor was taken from a woman aged 55-70 years with COVID-19, enrolled during active disease. The DNA reads as follows: TGTGCCAGCAGCATAGGGACAGGGAAGGAAAAACTGTTTTTT. This sequence encodes CASSIGTGKEKLFF.